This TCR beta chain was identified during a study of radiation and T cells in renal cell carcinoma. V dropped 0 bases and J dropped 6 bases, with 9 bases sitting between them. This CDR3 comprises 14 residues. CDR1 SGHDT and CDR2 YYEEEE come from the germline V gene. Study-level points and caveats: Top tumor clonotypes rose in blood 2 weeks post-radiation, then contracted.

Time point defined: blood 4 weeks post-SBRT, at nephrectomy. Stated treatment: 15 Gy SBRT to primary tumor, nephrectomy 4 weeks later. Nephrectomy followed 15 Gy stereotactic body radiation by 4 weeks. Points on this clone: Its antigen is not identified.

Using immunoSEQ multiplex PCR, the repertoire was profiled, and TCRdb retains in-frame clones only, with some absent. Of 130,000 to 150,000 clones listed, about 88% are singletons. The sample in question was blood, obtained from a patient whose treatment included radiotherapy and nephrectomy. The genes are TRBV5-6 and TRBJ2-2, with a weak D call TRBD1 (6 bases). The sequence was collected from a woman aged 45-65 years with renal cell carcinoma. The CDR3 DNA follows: TGTGCCAGCAGCTTGGTCAGGGGTCCCGGGGAGCTGTTTTTT. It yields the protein CASSLVRGPGELFF.